The subject of this entry is one T cell receptor (beta chain). Its antigen has not been determined. No per-base quality is available; no much larger clone lies one base away. The record originates from a study of brain metastases from non-small cell lung cancer (dated by TCRdb to the late 2010s). About the full investigation: The study profiled the immune microenvironment of paired resected primary tumors and brain metastases from non-small-cell lung cancer patients.

Results the study describes overall, beyond this receptor: Lower T-cell infiltration was exhibited by brain metastases compared with primary tumors (P < 0.001). Paired brain metastases and primary tumors largely shared TCR repertoires, although T-cell densities in the metastases were sparse. T-cell clones appeared expanded in roughly 64% of brain metastases relative to the matched primary tumors.

Libraries came from the immunoSEQ multiplex PCR assay. T-cell receptor beta chain repertoire sequencing was performed alongside a 770-gene immune expression panel. TCRdb obtained this table from immuneACCESS and retained in-frame rearrangements with V and J assigned. These tables miss some clones; where compared with another copy, unresolved V genes account for less than half of the shortfall, and the remainder is unexplained. This sample gives roughly 15,000 clones in total; about 85% of them show up just once. Around 7.6% of the sample comes from the top ten. A cohort of 35 to 45 patients with surgically resected non-small-cell lung cancer, for whom both primary tumor and brain metastasis specimens were available, was included. Archival formalin-fixed, paraffin-embedded tissues were used as the tumor specimens. Between the V and J ends, shortened by 2 bases and 1 base respectively, the junction contains 10 bases. From its cysteine to its phenylalanine, the CDR3 spans 15 amino acids. Only the CDR3 part of the read is kept: 45 bases, read in frame from the first base. Sequences KGHDR (CDR1) and SFDVKD (CDR2) are obtained from the germline V gene.

This sequence originates from a donor at least 40 years old with non-small cell lung cancer. In this chain, TRBV24-1 is recombined with TRBJ1-2, with TRBD1 tentatively as D gene (5 bases match). The sequenced sample was primary lung tumor tissue. What this sample's cell subset or site label stands for: primary lung tumor paired with brain metastasis. CDR3 protein: CATSDSGPYNYGYTF. Read as DNA, the sequence is TGTGCCACCAGTGATTCGGGGCCCTATAACTATGGCTACACCTTC.